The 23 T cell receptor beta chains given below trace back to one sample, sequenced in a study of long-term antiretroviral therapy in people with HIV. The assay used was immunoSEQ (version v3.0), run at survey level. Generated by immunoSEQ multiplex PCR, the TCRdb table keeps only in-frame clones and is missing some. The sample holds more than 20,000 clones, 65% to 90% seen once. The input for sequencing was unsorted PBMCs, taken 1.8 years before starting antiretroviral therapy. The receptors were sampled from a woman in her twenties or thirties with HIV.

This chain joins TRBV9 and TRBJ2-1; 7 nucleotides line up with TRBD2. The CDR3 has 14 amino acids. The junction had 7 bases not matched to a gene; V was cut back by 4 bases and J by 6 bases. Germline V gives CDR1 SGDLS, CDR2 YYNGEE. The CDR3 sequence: CASSKRGLSNEQFF. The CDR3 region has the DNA TGTGCCAGCAGCAAAAGGGGACTATCCAATGAGCAGTTCTTC.

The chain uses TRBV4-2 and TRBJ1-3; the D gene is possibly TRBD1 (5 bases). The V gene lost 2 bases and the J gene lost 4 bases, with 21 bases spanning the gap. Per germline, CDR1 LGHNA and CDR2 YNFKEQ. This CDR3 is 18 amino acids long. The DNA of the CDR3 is TGTGCCAGCAGCCAACAAAGCCCCAGGGCGATAACAGGAAACACCATATATTTT. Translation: CASSQQSPRAITGNTIYF.

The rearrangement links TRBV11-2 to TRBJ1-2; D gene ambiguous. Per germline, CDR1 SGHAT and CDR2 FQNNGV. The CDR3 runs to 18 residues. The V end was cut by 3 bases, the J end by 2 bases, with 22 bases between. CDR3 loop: CASSFNAPKHRGNYGYTF. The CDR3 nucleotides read TGTGCCAGCAGCTTTAACGCCCCAAAGCACCGAGGGAACTATGGCTACACCTTC.

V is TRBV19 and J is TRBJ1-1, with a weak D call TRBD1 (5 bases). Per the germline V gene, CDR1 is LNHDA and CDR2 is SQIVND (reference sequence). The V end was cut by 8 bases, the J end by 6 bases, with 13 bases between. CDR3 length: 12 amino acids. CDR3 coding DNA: TGTGCCAGTCTCCAGGGAATCTCTGAAGCTTTCTTT. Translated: CASLQGISEAFF.

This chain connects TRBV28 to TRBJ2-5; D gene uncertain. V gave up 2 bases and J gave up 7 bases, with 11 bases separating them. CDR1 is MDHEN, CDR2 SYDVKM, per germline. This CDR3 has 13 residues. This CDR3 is CASSLGLSVTQYF. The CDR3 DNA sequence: TGTGCCAGCAGTTTAGGGTTAAGCGTGACCCAGTACTTC. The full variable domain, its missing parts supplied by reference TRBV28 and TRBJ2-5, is DVKVTQSSRYLVKRTGEKVFLECVQDMDHENMFWYRQDPGLGLRLIYFSYDVKMKEKGDIPEGYSVSREKKERFSLILESASTNQTSMYLCASSLGLSVTQYFGPGTRLLVL.

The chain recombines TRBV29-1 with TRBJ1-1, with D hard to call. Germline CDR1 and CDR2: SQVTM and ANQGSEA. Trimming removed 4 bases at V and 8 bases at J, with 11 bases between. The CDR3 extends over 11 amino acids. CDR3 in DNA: TGCAGCGTTGCCCTCTATTTGGAAGCTTTCTTT. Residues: CSVALYLEAFF.

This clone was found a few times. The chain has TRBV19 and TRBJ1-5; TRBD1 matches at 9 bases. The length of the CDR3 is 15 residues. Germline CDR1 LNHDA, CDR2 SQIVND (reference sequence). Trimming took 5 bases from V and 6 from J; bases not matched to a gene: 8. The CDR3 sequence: CASSPTGGIFQPQHF. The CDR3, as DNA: TGTGCCAGTAGTCCAACAGGGGGCATATTTCAGCCCCAGCATTTT.

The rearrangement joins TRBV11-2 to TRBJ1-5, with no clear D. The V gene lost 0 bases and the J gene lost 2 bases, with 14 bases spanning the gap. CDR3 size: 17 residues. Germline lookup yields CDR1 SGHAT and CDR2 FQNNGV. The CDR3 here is CASSLDRGPGGNQPQHF. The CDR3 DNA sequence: TGTGCCAGCAGCTTAGATCGAGGACCTGGGGGCAATCAGCCCCAGCATTTT. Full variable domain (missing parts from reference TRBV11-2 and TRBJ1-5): EAGVAQSPRYKIIEKRQSVAFWCNPISGHATLYWYQQILGQGPKLLIQFQNNGVVDDSQLPKDRFSAERLKGVDSTLKIQPAKLEDSAVYLCASSLDRGPGGNQPQHFGDGTRLSIL.

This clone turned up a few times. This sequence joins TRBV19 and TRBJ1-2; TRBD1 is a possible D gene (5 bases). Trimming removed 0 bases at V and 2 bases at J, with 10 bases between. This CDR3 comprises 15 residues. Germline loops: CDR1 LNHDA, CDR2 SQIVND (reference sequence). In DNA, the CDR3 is TGTGCCAGTAGTATAGATGGGGCCTGGAACTATGGCTACACCTTC. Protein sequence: CASSIDGAWNYGYTF.

The CDR3 DNA follows: TGTGCCAGCAGCTCTGGACAGGCGTACGACCAAGAGACCCAGTACTTC. It yields the protein CASSSGQAYDQETQYF. The chain couples TRBV7-9 to TRBJ2-5, with TRBD1 matching over 7 bases. The V gene's germline CDR1 is SEHNR and CDR2 FQNEAQ (reference sequence). The CDR3 covers 16 residues. V was pared by 4 bases and J by 0 bases, with 8 bases of the junction left unmatched. Full variable domain (remainder filled in from reference TRBV7-9 and TRBJ2-5): DTGVSQNPRHKITKRGQNVTFRCDPISEHNRLYWYRQTLGQGPEFLTYFQNEAQLEKSRLLSDRFSAERPKGSFSTLEIQRTEQGDSAMYLCASSSGQAYDQETQYFGPGTRLLVL.

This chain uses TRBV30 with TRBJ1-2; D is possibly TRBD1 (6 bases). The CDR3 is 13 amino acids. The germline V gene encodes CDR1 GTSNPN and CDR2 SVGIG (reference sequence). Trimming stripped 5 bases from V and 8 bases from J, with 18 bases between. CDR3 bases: TGTGCCTGGTCCCCGGGACTGGGGGGCGGCTACACCTTC. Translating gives CAWSPGLGGGYTF.

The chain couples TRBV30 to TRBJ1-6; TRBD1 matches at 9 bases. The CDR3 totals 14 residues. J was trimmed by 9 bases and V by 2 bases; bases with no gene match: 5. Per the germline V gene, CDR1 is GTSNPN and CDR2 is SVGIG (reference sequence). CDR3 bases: TGTGCCTGGAGTAGGGGACAGGGCGGTTCACCCCTCCACTTT. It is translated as CAWSRGQGGSPLHF.

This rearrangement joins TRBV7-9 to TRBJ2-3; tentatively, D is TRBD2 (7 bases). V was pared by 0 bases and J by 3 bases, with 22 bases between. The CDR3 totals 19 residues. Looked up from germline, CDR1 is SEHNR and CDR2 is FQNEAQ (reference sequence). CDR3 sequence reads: CASSLAEFRAGARTDTQYF. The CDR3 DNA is TGTGCCAGCAGCTTAGCGGAATTTCGGGCGGGGGCAAGGACAGATACGCAGTATTTT.

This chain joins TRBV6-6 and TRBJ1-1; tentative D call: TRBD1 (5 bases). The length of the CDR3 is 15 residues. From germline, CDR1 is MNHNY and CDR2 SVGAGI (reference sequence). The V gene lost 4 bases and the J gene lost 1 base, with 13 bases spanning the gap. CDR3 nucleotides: TGTGCCAGCAGTTTATGGGCAGGGAAGAACACTGAAGCTTTCTTT. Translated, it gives CASSLWAGKNTEAFF.

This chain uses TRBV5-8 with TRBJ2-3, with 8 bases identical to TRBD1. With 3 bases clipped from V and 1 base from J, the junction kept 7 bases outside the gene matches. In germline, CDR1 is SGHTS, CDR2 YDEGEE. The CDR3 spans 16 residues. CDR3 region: CASSSRGRQGTDTQYF. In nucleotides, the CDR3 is TGTGCCAGCAGCTCCAGGGGGCGGCAGGGCACAGATACGCAGTATTTT.

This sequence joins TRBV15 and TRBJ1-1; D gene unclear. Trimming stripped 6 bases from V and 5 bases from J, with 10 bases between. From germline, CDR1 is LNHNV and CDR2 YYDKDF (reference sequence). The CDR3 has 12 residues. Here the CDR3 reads CATRGMGTEAFF. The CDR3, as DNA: TGTGCCACCAGAGGGATGGGGACTGAAGCTTTCTTT.

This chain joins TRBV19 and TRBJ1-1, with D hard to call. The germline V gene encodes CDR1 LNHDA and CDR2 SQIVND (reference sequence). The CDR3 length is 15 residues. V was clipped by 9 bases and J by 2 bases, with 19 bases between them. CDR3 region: CASIRRVGLNTEAFF. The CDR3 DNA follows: TGTGCCAGCATTCGTAGGGTCGGTCTTAACACTGAAGCTTTCTTT.

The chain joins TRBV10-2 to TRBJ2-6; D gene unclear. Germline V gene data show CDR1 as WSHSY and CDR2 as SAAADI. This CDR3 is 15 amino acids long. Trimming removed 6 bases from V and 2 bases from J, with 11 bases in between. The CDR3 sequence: CASRDGWAGANVLTF. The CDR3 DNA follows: TGCGCCAGCAGGGACGGATGGGCTGGGGCCAACGTCCTGACTTTC.

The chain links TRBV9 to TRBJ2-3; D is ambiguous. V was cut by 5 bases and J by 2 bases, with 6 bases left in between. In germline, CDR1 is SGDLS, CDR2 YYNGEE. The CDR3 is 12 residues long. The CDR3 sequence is CASSRLTDTQYF. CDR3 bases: TGTGCCAGCAGTCGTCTCACAGATACGCAGTATTTT.

This CDR3 is CASSPRPGTASNYGYTF. Written as DNA, the CDR3 is TGTGCCAGCAGCCCGCGCCCCGGGACAGCGTCTAACTATGGCTACACCTTC. The genes are TRBV14 and TRBJ1-2; 7 positions match TRBD1. Per germline, CDR1 SGHDN and CDR2 FVKESK. This CDR3 has 17 residues. After removal of 4 bases from V and 0 bases from J, the junction contained 11 bases not matched to a gene.

The CDR3 nucleotides are TGTGCCACCAGCAGAGATCCCAGGGTTGAAGATACGCAGTATTTT. Translated: CATSRDPRVEDTQYF. The rearrangement uses TRBV15 and TRBJ2-3; D is possibly TRBD1 (5 bases). The V end lost 0 bases, the J end lost 5 bases, and 12 bases lay between the germline ends. The CDR3 has 15 residues. CDR1 is LNHNV and CDR2 is YYDKDF in the germline V gene (reference sequence).

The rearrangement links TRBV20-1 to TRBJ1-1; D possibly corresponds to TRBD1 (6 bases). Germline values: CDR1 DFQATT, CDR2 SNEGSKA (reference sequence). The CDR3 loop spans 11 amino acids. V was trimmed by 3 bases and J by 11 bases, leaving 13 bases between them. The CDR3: CSASTQGPAFF. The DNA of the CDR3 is TGCAGTGCTAGTACTCAGGGGCCGGCTTTCTTT.

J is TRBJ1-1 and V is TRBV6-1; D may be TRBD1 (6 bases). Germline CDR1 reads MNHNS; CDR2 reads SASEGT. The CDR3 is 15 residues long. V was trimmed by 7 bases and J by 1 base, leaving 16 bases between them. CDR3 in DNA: TGTGCCAGCACCGCGAGGGGGAACAGGAACACTGAAGCTTTCTTT. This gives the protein CASTARGNRNTEAFF.